Presented here are 11 T cell receptor beta chains from one specimen sequenced in a study of shared clonotypes between healthy human individuals. Clones were sequenced by immunoSEQ multiplex PCR, and TCRdb holds only the in-frame ones, with some missing. Found here are 150,000 to 200,000 clones, approximately 70% of them singletons; the top ten hold 10%. The sample taken for sequencing was memory CD4+ T cells sorted from blood. Subset indicated: CD45RA-negative fraction. These receptor sequences come from a man aged 25-40 years in good health.

The chain recombines TRBV9 with TRBJ2-1; possibly TRBD2 for D (6 bases). This CDR3 spans 15 amino acids. Germline values: CDR1 SGDLS, CDR2 YYNGEE. V was clipped by 2 bases and J by 5 bases, with 14 bases between them. The CDR3: CASSVSGGAHNEQFF. The CDR3 nucleotides read TGTGCCAGCAGCGTTTCCGGCGGGGCCCACAATGAGCAGTTCTTC.

This chain uses TRBV7-2 with TRBJ2-7; no clear D. Germline CDR1 and CDR2: SGHTA and FQGNSA. The CDR3 sequence is 11 residues long. V was trimmed by 4 bases and J by 9 bases, leaving 10 bases between them. CDR3 nucleotides: TGTGCCAGCAGCTCCTCAAAGCGGCAGTACTTC. It codes for CASSSSKRQYF.

Here the CDR3 DNA reads TGTGCCAGCAGTGGGACTAGCGAGGAGCAGTTCTTC. Its translation is CASSGTSEEQFF. The genes are TRBV2 and TRBJ2-1; 9 bases are a match to TRBD2. Germline V gene sequence: CDR1 SNHLY, CDR2 FYNNEI. J lost 10 bases, V lost 4 bases, and 2 bases had no gene match. The CDR3 is made up of 12 amino acids.

This clone was detected a few times. The chain uses TRBV4-2 and TRBJ2-7; 7 bases match TRBD1. CDR1 is LGHNA, CDR2 YNFKEQ, per germline. The V segment lost 0 bases and the J segment 2 bases; nucleotides outside the gene matches: 1. The CDR3 consists of 14 residues. The CDR3 here is CASSQEQGPYEQYF. CDR3 in DNA: TGTGCCAGCAGCCAAGAACAGGGGCCCTACGAGCAGTACTTC.

This clone was seen a few times. This sequence joins TRBV5-1 and TRBJ1-1; D is possibly TRBD1 (5 bases). Trimming left V 0 bases short and J 8 bases short, with 17 bases between. Per germline, CDR1 SGHRS and CDR2 YFSETQ. The CDR3 is made up of 15 amino acids. The CDR3 protein is CASSLDGTDLGEAFF. In DNA, the CDR3 is TGCGCCAGCAGCTTGGATGGGACGGATCTCGGGGAAGCTTTCTTT.

The rearrangement links TRBV5-4 to TRBJ2-7, with TRBD1 as a possible D gene (6 bases). The CDR3 spans 15 residues. Between the trimmed V and J ends, which lost 2 bases and 3 bases, there was a span of 15 bases. Germline V gives CDR1 SGHNT, CDR2 YYREEE (reference sequence). CDR3 in amino acids: CASSFFDRSNYEQYF. The DNA for the CDR3 is TGTGCCAGCAGCTTTTTCGACAGGTCGAACTACGAGCAGTACTTC. Complete variable domain (other parts from reference TRBV5-4 and TRBJ2-7): ETGVTQSPTHLIKTRGQQVTLRCSSQSGHNTVSWYQQALGQGPQFIFQYYREEENGRGNFPPRFSGLQFPNYSSELNVNALELDDSALYLCASSFFDRSNYEQYFGPGTRLTVT.

This clone was picked up one time. The chain joins TRBV6-1 to TRBJ1-2, with D possibly TRBD1 on 5 matching bases. The CDR3 sequence is 14 residues long. V was clipped by 3 bases and J by 4 bases, with 12 bases between them. From germline, CDR1 is MNHNS and CDR2 SASEGT. Here the CDR3 DNA reads TGTGCCAGCAGTGAGGGGGTAGGAAGCTATGGCTACACCTTC. This translates into CASSEGVGSYGYTF.

This clone was observed once. The V gene is TRBV7-9, the J gene TRBJ2-7; D is possibly TRBD1 or TRBD2 (5 bases each). Germline CDR1 and CDR2: SEHNR and FQNEAQ (reference sequence). The CDR3 is 15 amino acids. V dropped 2 bases and J dropped 3 bases, with 14 bases sitting between them. The CDR3 nucleotides read TGTGCCAGCAGCTTATACCGGGACGGATTCTACGAGCAGTACTTC. Residues: CASSLYRDGFYEQYF. The full variable domain, its missing parts supplied by reference TRBV7-9 and TRBJ2-7, is DTGVSQNPRHKITKRGQNVTFRCDPISEHNRLYWYRQTLGQGPEFLTYFQNEAQLEKSRLLSDRFSAERPKGSFSTLEIQRTEQGDSAMYLCASSLYRDGFYEQYFGPGTRLTVT.

The V gene is TRBV5-1, the J gene TRBJ2-2; TRBD2 aligns across 13 bases. This CDR3 comprises 15 residues. CDR1 and CDR2 (germline): SGHRS, YFSETQ. After removal of 0 bases from V and 8 bases from J, the junction contained 1 base not matched to a gene. CDR3 in DNA: TGCGCCAGCAGCTTGGGACTAGCGGGAGGAGGGGAGCTGTTTTTT. It encodes CASSLGLAGGGELFF. The full variable domain, its missing parts supplied by reference TRBV5-1 and TRBJ2-2, is KAGVTQTPRYLIKTRGQQVTLSCSPISGHRSVSWYQQTPGQGLQFLFEYFSETQRNKGNFPGRFSGRQFSNSRSEMNVSTLELGDSALYLCASSLGLAGGGELFFGEGSRLTVL.

This clone was seen only a few times. This CDR3 reads CASSGTSWTGELFF. The CDR3 coding sequence is TGTGCCAGCAGCGGGACTAGTTGGACCGGGGAGCTGTTTTTT. The J gene is TRBJ2-2, the V gene TRBV5-4; TRBD2 matches at 8 bases. V gave up 4 bases and J gave up 5 bases; unmatched junction bases: 4. In germline, CDR1 is SGHNT, CDR2 YYREEE (reference sequence). The CDR3 is 14 residues long.

This sequence joins TRBV20-1 and TRBJ2-5; tentative D call: TRBD1 (6 bases). Germline V gene lookup returns CDR1 DFQATT and CDR2 SNEGSKA (reference sequence). The ends were cut back, 7 bases at V and 0 bases at J, with 6 bases in the middle. CDR3 length equals 11 residues. CDR3 in amino acids: CSGTDQETQYF. CDR3 DNA: TGCAGTGGGACAGACCAAGAGACCCAGTACTTC.